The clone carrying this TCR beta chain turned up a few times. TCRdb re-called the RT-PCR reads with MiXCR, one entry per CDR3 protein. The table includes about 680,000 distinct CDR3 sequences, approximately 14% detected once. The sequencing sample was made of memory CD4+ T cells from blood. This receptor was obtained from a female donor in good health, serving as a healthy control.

CDR3 amino acids: CASSGLLWTPNYEQYF. The CDR3 region has the DNA TGTGCCAGCAGCGGCCTCTTATGGACACCGAACTACGAGCAGTACTTC. The rearrangement links TRBV12-3 or TRBV12-4 to TRBJ2-7; a possible D gene is TRBD1 (5 bases). The V and J ends lost 6 bases and 3 bases respectively, with 21 bases between them. The CDR3 is 16 residues long.